This TCR beta chain was sequenced in a study of cytomegalovirus exposure and HLA in healthy donors. At the level of the study: Some 80 million unique TCRs from HLA-typed donors were held in an early data release.

The CDR3 extends over 16 amino acids. CDR1 and CDR2 from the germline V gene are ENHRY and SYGVKD. V gave up 5 bases and J gave up 4 bases, with 17 bases separating them. The PCR had 60 Vbeta and 13 Jbeta primers. Produced via immunoSEQ multiplex PCR; TCRdb's table is partial and in-frame only. Altogether about 170,000 clones are present, around 73% being singletons, with the ten largest covering approximately 5.6%. The rearrangement joins TRBV10-3 to TRBJ2-2; tentative D call: TRBD1 (7 bases). The sequence was obtained from a woman aged 18-30 years in good health and CMV-seropositive. Sample: PBMCs. CDR3 in amino acids: CAISKVEGASTGELFF. The CDR3, as DNA: TGTGCCATCAGTAAGGTGGAGGGGGCCAGCACCGGGGAGCTGTTTTTT.